This T cell receptor (beta chain) was profiled in a study of OX40 agonist ivuxolimab in advanced cancers. Study background: Clinicians treated patients with ivuxolimab, an agonistic anti-OX40 (CD134) antibody. There were three patients with partial responses, one having hepatocellular carcinoma and two cutaneous melanoma.

As for this clone: Its antigen is undetermined.

Overall study findings and caveats: Among T cells, CD8+ cells averaged more expanded clones than CD4+ cells.

The V gene end was trimmed by 5 bases and the J gene end by 3 bases; junction bases not matched to a gene: 8. Germline loops: CDR1 LNHDA, CDR2 SQIVND (reference sequence). This CDR3 contains 16 residues. Libraries were prepared by immunoSEQ multiplex PCR; TCRdb keeps only in-frame clonotypes and omits some of them. The table has roughly 100,000 clones, 80% to 95% seen once. The sequence was collected from an adult with an advanced solid tumor such as melanoma, head and neck, liver or kidney cancer. The material sequenced was CD4+ or CD8+ T cells sorted from blood, taken in a trial of the OX40 agonist ivuxolimab. This sequence joins TRBV19 and TRBJ2-7, with 12 bases fitting TRBD2. This CDR3 is CASSPGTSGFYYEQYF. For the CDR3, the DNA is TGTGCCAGTAGTCCTGGGACTAGCGGGTTCTACTACGAGCAGTACTTC.